Below, 27 T cell receptor beta chains from the same sample are listed, as sequenced in a study of PD-1 blockade in mismatch repair-deficient tumors. Their antigens are not known. Sample time point: roughly 10-day in vitro stimulation with candidate neoantigen peptide 4. TCRdb keeps only in-frame clones here, not all; method: immunoSEQ multiplex PCR. The repertoire holds about 13,000 clones, with roughly 84% as singletons. The sample in question was cells cultured in vitro, obtained from a patient treated with pembrolizumab. All receptors derive from an adult with mismatch repair-deficient cancer.

This sequence joins TRBV7-3 and TRBJ2-1, with TRBD2 identical over 7 bases. Germline V CDR1 and CDR2: SGHTA, FQGTGA. CDR3 length: 15 amino acids. V was pared by 1 base and J by 6 bases, with 6 bases of the junction left unmatched. The CDR3 is CASSLSAGAFNEQFF. The CDR3 DNA follows: TGTGCCAGCAGCTTAAGCGCGGGAGCGTTCAATGAGCAGTTCTTC.

J is TRBJ2-7 and V is TRBV2, with D possibly being TRBD2 (6 bases). The CDR3 spans 15 residues. Trimming removed 5 bases from V and 1 base from J, with 15 bases in between. CDR1 is SNHLY and CDR2 is FYNNEI in the germline V gene. Here the CDR3 DNA reads TGTGCCAGCAGTTGGGGACTTGAACTTTCCTACGAGCAGTACTTC. Protein: CASSWGLELSYEQYF.

The chain couples TRBV11-2 to TRBJ1-3; D is uncertain. The CDR3 has 15 amino acids. Germline-derived CDR1 and CDR2 are SGHAT and FQNNGV. V was cut by 1 base and J by 0 bases, with 7 bases left in between. The CDR3 sequence: CASSLGLNSGNTIYF. In DNA form, the CDR3 reads TGTGCCAGCAGCTTAGGACTGAACTCTGGAAACACCATATATTTT.

This sequence joins TRBV5-4 and TRBJ1-1, with D maybe TRBD1 (5 bases). The CDR3 extends over 15 amino acids. Looked up from germline, CDR1 is SGHNT and CDR2 is YYREEE (reference sequence). V lost 3 bases, J lost 2 bases, and 14 bases lay in between. CDR3 sequence: CASSSAETANTEAFF. In nucleotides, the CDR3 is TGTGCCAGCAGCTCAGCCGAGACAGCTAACACTGAAGCTTTCTTT.

This sequence joins TRBV28 and TRBJ1-1; D is perhaps TRBD1 (5 bases). CDR1 is MDHEN and CDR2 is SYDVKM in the germline V gene. The CDR3 has 15 amino acids. Trimming removed 6 bases from V and 1 base from J, with 15 bases in between. CDR3 region: CASSSWAQGNTEAFF. The CDR3 DNA is TGTGCCAGCAGCAGTTGGGCGCAGGGGAACACTGAAGCTTTCTTT.

The chain couples TRBV11-3 to TRBJ2-7, with 8 bases aligning to TRBD1. CDR3 size: 16 residues. V trimming: 1 base; J trimming: 0 bases; junction bases outside the gene matches: 5. Germline CDR1 reads SGHNT; CDR2 reads YENEEA. DNA of the CDR3: TGTGCCAGCAGCTTAGCCCCGGACAGGGACTCCTACGAGCAGTACTTC. Translation gives CASSLAPDRDSYEQYF. Supplemented by reference TRBV11-3 and TRBJ2-7, the full variable domain reads EAGVVQSPRYKIIEKKQPVAFWCNPISGHNTLYWYLQNLGQGPELLIRYENEEAVDDSQLPKDRFSAERLKGVDSTLKIQPAELGDSAVYLCASSLAPDRDSYEQYFGPGTRLTVT.

The V and J genes are TRBV9 and TRBJ2-3; no firm D call. V was trimmed by 0 bases and J by 4 bases, leaving 9 bases between them. This CDR3 spans 14 amino acids. Germline CDR1 is SGDLS and CDR2 is YYNGEE. This chain's CDR3 is CASSVVSESDTQYF. DNA of the CDR3: TGTGCCAGCAGCGTAGTAAGTGAATCAGATACGCAGTATTTT.

CDR3 sequence reads: CASSYGLGNTGELFF. CDR3 in DNA: TGTGCCAGCAGTTACGGTCTAGGGAACACCGGGGAGCTGTTTTTT. The J gene is TRBJ2-2, the V gene TRBV6-5; D is unclear. Per the germline V gene, CDR1 is MNHEY and CDR2 is SVGAGI. CDR3 length equals 15 residues. The V and J ends lost 2 bases and 1 base respectively, with 8 bases between them.

This sequence joins TRBV7-2 and TRBJ1-1; D unclear. The CDR3 length is 14 residues. V was clipped by 6 bases and J by 7 bases, with 18 bases between them. The germline V gene encodes CDR1 SGHTA and CDR2 FQGNSA. Written as DNA, the CDR3 is TGTGCCAGCAGTCTAAACCGGGCCCTGGGTGAAGCTTTCTTT. Translating it yields CASSLNRALGEAFF.

V gene TRBV28 combines with J gene TRBJ2-3, with D perhaps assigned TRBD1 or TRBD2 (6 bases each). Trimming shortened V by 2 bases and J by 0 bases, and 12 bases separated the two germline ends. CDR3 size: 16 residues. Germline V lookup: CDR1 MDHEN, CDR2 SYDVKM. For the CDR3, the DNA is TGTGCCAGCAGTTTAAGGGGGGCTCCTAGCACAGATACGCAGTATTTT. Translated, it gives CASSLRGAPSTDTQYF.

The chain recombines TRBV9 with TRBJ2-5; the D gene could be TRBD1 or TRBD2 (6 bases each). CDR1 and CDR2 from the germline V gene are SGDLS and YYNGEE. The CDR3 has 16 residues. V gave up 4 bases and J gave up 5 bases, with 21 bases separating them. Written as DNA, the CDR3 is TGTGCCAGCAGCCTCAGCGTCGGGGGCTTTCGGGAGACCCAGTACTTC. This translates into CASSLSVGGFRETQYF.

This rearrangement joins TRBV4-1 to TRBJ1-5, with D unresolved. Germline-derived CDR1 and CDR2 are MGHRA and YSYEKL. The CDR3 runs 16 residues. Trimming removed 2 bases at V and 4 bases at J, with 15 bases between. The CDR3 reads CASSQKGGTRNQPQHF. The CDR3 DNA reads TGCGCCAGCAGCCAAAAGGGAGGAACTCGTAATCAGCCCCAGCATTTT.

The V call is TRBV10-2, the J call TRBJ1-4, with 7 bases matching TRBD1. In germline, CDR1 is WSHSY, CDR2 SAAADI. The CDR3 runs to 15 residues. V shed 4 bases, J shed 8 bases, and the junction held 10 bases outside the gene matches. The DNA for the CDR3 is TGCGCCAGCAGTGCTCGTGGCAGGGGGACCGAAAAACTGTTTTTT. This sequence encodes CASSARGRGTEKLFF.

The chain combines TRBV5-1 with TRBJ2-1; 14 nucleotides agree with TRBD2. Germline assignment: CDR1 SGHRS and CDR2 YFSETQ. V trimming: 3 bases; J trimming: 5 bases; junction bases outside the gene matches: 4. The CDR3 is made up of 16 amino acids. In DNA, the CDR3 is TGCGCCAGCAGCTCTGGACTAGCGGGAGGACACAATGAGCAGTTCTTC. The encoded protein is CASSSGLAGGHNEQFF.

This CDR3 reads CASSPLRVSNQPQHF. The CDR3 region has the DNA TGTGCCAGCTCACCTCTACGGGTGAGCAATCAGCCCCAGCATTTT. This chain uses TRBV18 with TRBJ1-5; D remains unclear. From germline, CDR1 is KGHSH and CDR2 LQKENI. This CDR3 is 15 amino acids long. The V end lost 3 bases, the J end lost 1 base, and 10 bases lay between the germline ends.

V gene TRBV11-3 combines with J gene TRBJ2-7, with D hard to call. V was clipped by 0 bases and J by 4 bases, with 10 bases between them. This CDR3 has 14 amino acids. The germline CDR1 and CDR2 sequences are SGHNT and YENEEA. For the CDR3, the DNA is TGTGCCAGCAGCTTAGATTCAGTTCGGTACGAGCAGTACTTC. Translating gives CASSLDSVRYEQYF.

This chain connects TRBV7-3 to TRBJ1-1; tentatively, D is TRBD1 (5 bases). The germline V gene has CDR1 SGHTA and CDR2 FQGTGA. The CDR3 has 14 residues. V was trimmed by 5 bases and J by 6 bases, leaving 16 bases between them. The CDR3 sequence is CASSPRRQGAEAFF. Here the CDR3 DNA reads TGTGCCAGCAGCCCCCGGAGGCAGGGCGCTGAAGCTTTCTTT.

The chain joins TRBV9 to TRBJ2-7; possibly TRBD1 or TRBD2 for D (5 bases each). The CDR3 length is 13 residues. Germline V gene sequence: CDR1 SGDLS, CDR2 YYNGEE. V lost 4 bases, J lost 6 bases, and 14 bases lay in between. The CDR3 bases are TGTGCCAGCAGCCCCCCTGAGGGGTTCGAGCAGTACTTC. It translates to CASSPPEGFEQYF.

The count of this clone is one. The chain recombines TRBV27 with TRBJ2-7, with D unclear. This CDR3 comprises 13 residues. Germline V gene lookup returns CDR1 MNHEY and CDR2 SMNVEV (reference sequence). The ends were cut back, 4 bases at V and 1 base at J, with 8 bases in the middle. This CDR3 is CASSWTISYEQYF. In nucleotides, the CDR3 is TGTGCCAGCAGTTGGACGATATCCTACGAGCAGTACTTC.

This chain links TRBV7-9 with TRBJ2-2; a weak D match, TRBD2 (5 bases). The ends were cut back, 1 base at V and 5 bases at J, with 8 bases in the middle. The CDR3 covers 14 residues. Germline CDR1 SEHNR, CDR2 FQNEAQ (reference sequence). The CDR3 spells CASSLELDTGELFF. In DNA, the CDR3 is TGTGCCAGCAGCTTAGAACTAGATACCGGGGAGCTGTTTTTT.

The chain carries TRBV19 and TRBJ2-3, with TRBD1 matching 8 bases. Germline-derived CDR1 and CDR2 are LNHDA and SQIVND (reference sequence). V was pared by 6 bases and J by 5 bases, with 7 bases of the junction left unmatched. This CDR3 comprises 14 residues. The CDR3 reads CASRDRGGLDTQYF. For the CDR3, the DNA is TGTGCCAGTAGAGACAGGGGTGGTCTAGATACGCAGTATTTT.

J is TRBJ2-3 and V is TRBV19; D ambiguous. From germline, CDR1 is LNHDA and CDR2 SQIVND (reference sequence). This CDR3 is 12 amino acids long. V lost 0 bases and J 9 bases, leaving 7 bases between the germline ends. The CDR3, as DNA: TGTGCCAGTAGTATAGACCAGAGGACGCAGTATTTT. It yields the protein CASSIDQRTQYF.

This clone has only one observation. The chain combines TRBV5-4 with TRBJ1-5; TRBD1 might be the D (6 bases). This CDR3 region has 16 residues. From germline, CDR1 is SGHNT and CDR2 YYREEE (reference sequence). V was trimmed by 6 bases and J by 5 bases, leaving 21 bases between them. CDR3 protein: CASKGANREGDQPQHF. CDR3 coding DNA: TGTGCCAGCAAGGGAGCTAACAGGGAGGGGGATCAGCCCCAGCATTTT. Full variable domain (outside the CDR3, taken from reference TRBV5-4 and TRBJ1-5): ETGVTQSPTHLIKTRGQQVTLRCSSQSGHNTVSWYQQALGQGPQFIFQYYREEENGRGNFPPRFSGLQFPNYSSELNVNALELDDSALYLCASKGANREGDQPQHFGDGTRLSIL.

The V gene is TRBV19, the J gene TRBJ2-1; 8 bases line up with TRBD2. V was pared by 6 bases and J by 8 bases, with 12 bases of the junction left unmatched. Looked up from germline, CDR1 is LNHDA and CDR2 is SQIVND (reference sequence). CDR3 size: 15 residues. The CDR3 is CASRGSGSGQYEQFF. CDR3 DNA sequence: TGTGCCAGTAGGGGAAGCGGGAGCGGTCAATATGAGCAGTTCTTC.

The V and J genes are TRBV11-2 and TRBJ2-7; a weak D match, TRBD2 (5 bases). Germline CDR1 SGHAT, CDR2 FQNNGV. This CDR3 comprises 13 residues. The ends were cut back, 5 bases at V and 2 bases at J, with 10 bases in the middle. Written as DNA, the CDR3 is TGTGCCAGCAGCGTCCCCGGGACCTACGAGCAGTACTTC. Its protein is CASSVPGTYEQYF.

The J gene is TRBJ1-4, the V gene TRBV27; TRBD1 is a possible D gene (5 bases). Germline loops: CDR1 MNHEY, CDR2 SMNVEV (reference sequence). The V end lost 3 bases, the J end lost 10 bases, and 6 bases lay between the germline ends. The length of the CDR3 is 11 residues. The CDR3 bases are TGTGCCAGCAGTTTTGGGGCAAAACTGTTTTTT. Amino acids: CASSFGAKLFF.

This clone was counted between two and nine times. CDR3 amino acids: CASSQAPPAPLHF. The CDR3 DNA sequence: TGTGCCAGCAGCCAAGCTCCCCCCGCGCCCCTCCACTTT. This chain uses TRBV4-2 with TRBJ1-6; no clear D gene. Trimming cost V 1 base and J 13 bases, with 11 bases left between them. CDR1 is LGHNA, CDR2 YNFKEQ, per germline. This CDR3 is 13 amino acids long.